This T cell receptor (beta chain) was sequenced during a study of blood T cell repertoires in COVID-19. Background on the study: PBMCs, B-cell-depleted T cells, or T cells were the source of the cDNA or gDNA that made up the material.

In germline, CDR1 is MDHEN, CDR2 SYDVKM. The CDR3 runs 20 residues. The V and J ends lost 7 bases and 7 bases respectively, with 34 bases between them. Here immunoSEQ multiplex PCR was the method, and the copy in TCRdb shows in-frame clones only, minus some. Of approximately 170,000 clones in the sample, 86% were seen once. Source material: peripheral blood. The gene calls are TRBV28 and TRBJ1-4; possible D gene TRBD1, 6 bases. This clonotype was obtained from a woman between 55 and 75 years old with COVID-19, enrolled during active disease. The CDR3 DNA follows: TGTGCCAGCACAAAACCCACCCCCGGGGGGCAGCGATATTTTATTGAAAAACTGTTTTTT. Amino acid sequence: CASTKPTPGGQRYFIEKLFF.